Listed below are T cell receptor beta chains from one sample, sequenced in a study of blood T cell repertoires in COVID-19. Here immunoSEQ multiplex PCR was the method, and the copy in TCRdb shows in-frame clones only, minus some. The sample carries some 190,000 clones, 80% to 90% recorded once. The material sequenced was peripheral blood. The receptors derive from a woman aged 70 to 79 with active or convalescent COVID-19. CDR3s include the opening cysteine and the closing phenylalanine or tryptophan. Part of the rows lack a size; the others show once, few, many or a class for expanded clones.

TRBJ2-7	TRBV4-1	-	CASSQEVAPEQYF
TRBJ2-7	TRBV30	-	CAWSVWGRASYEQYF
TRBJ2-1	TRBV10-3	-	CAISELAPDNEQFF
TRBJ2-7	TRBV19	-	CASDDRPGYEQYF
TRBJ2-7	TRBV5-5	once	CASSLGTSGRDYLSGEQYF
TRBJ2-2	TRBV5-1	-	CASSAGTARGGELFF
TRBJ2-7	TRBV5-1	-	CASTAKGGYEQYF
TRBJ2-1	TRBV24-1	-	CATSVGREGDEQFF
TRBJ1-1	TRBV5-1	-	CASSAGRGEWQAFF
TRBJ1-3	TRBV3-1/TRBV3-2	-	CASSRRTSGNTIYF
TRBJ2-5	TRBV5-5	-	CASSWGPDGKETQYF
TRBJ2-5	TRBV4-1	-	CASSQDGAGLQETQYF
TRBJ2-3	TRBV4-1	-	CASGSGRRTDTQYF
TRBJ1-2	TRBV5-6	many	CASSPLGQDYGYTF
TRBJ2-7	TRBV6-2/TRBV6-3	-	CASSYSGLAGLSYEQYF
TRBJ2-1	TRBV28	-	CASSPSGGLAGGDSSYNEQFF
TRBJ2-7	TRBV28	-	CASSRTSASYEQYF
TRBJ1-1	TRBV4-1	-	CASSPMTGDEAFF
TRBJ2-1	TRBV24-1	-	CATSLRSGLAGFNEQFF
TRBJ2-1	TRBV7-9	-	CASSRGTEHTYNEQFF
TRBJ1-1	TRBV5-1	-	CASSHGQGPALSAEAFF
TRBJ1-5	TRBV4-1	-	CASSQEGDSSNQPQHF
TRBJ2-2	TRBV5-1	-	CASSRREGTTGELFF
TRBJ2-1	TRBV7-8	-	CASSRPGINEQFF
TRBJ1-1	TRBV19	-	CASSIDLGQNTEAFF
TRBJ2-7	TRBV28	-	CASSESGTQDYEQYF
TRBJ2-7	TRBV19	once	CASSLTGPHPPSSYEQYF